The clone carrying this TCR beta chain has only a few counts. Antigen: not known. The record originates from a study of T cells after yellow fever vaccination. Overall study findings and caveats: Highly abundant clonotypes carried over from the bulk population could end up in FACS-sorted repertoires as contaminants. Primary-vaccination clones mostly resurfaced post-booster (around 95% CD4, 85% to 90% CD8). CD4 and CD8 compartments shared a small share of clonotypes, likely from convergent recombination.

The V gene's germline CDR1 is LGHNA and CDR2 YNFKEQ. The CDR3 length is 14 residues. J lost 9 bases, V lost 3 bases, and 7 bases had no gene match. TCRdb reanalysed the 5' RACE reads using MiXCR and keeps one entry per CDR3 protein. The sample lists over 250,000 distinct CDR3 sequences, around 4.9% seen once, with around 3.3% in the top ten. Material: CD4+ T cells sorted from PBMCs, obtained on the day of the yellow fever booster vaccination. V gene TRBV4-2 combines with J gene TRBJ2-1; 8 nucleotides match TRBD1. The source of this sequence is a man aged 18 to 35 who received the YFV17D yellow fever vaccine. The CDR3 loop reads CASSQRDRTGEQFF. CDR3 bases: TGTGCCAGCAGCCAGAGGGACAGGACGGGTGAGCAGTTCTTC.